The entry below describes one TCR beta chain. Method: immunoSEQ multiplex PCR; TCRdb's copy keeps in-frame clones and lacks some. Among fewer than 30,000 clones listed, roughly 90% were seen once. The record originates from a study of blood T cell repertoires in COVID-19. Study-level information: Sources were T cells, B-cell-depleted T cells, or PBMCs; the material itself was cDNA or gDNA.

Material: peripheral blood. The sequence came from a human donor in a cohort sampled during active COVID-19.

This CDR3 reads CASSLRGEPQHF. DNA of the CDR3: TGTGCCAGCAGCCTACGCGGGGAGCCCCAGCATTTT. The V and J genes are TRBV28 and TRBJ1-5; D unclear. The CDR3 has 12 residues. V was pared by 6 bases and J by 8 bases, with 11 bases between. Germline V gives CDR1 MDHEN, CDR2 SYDVKM.